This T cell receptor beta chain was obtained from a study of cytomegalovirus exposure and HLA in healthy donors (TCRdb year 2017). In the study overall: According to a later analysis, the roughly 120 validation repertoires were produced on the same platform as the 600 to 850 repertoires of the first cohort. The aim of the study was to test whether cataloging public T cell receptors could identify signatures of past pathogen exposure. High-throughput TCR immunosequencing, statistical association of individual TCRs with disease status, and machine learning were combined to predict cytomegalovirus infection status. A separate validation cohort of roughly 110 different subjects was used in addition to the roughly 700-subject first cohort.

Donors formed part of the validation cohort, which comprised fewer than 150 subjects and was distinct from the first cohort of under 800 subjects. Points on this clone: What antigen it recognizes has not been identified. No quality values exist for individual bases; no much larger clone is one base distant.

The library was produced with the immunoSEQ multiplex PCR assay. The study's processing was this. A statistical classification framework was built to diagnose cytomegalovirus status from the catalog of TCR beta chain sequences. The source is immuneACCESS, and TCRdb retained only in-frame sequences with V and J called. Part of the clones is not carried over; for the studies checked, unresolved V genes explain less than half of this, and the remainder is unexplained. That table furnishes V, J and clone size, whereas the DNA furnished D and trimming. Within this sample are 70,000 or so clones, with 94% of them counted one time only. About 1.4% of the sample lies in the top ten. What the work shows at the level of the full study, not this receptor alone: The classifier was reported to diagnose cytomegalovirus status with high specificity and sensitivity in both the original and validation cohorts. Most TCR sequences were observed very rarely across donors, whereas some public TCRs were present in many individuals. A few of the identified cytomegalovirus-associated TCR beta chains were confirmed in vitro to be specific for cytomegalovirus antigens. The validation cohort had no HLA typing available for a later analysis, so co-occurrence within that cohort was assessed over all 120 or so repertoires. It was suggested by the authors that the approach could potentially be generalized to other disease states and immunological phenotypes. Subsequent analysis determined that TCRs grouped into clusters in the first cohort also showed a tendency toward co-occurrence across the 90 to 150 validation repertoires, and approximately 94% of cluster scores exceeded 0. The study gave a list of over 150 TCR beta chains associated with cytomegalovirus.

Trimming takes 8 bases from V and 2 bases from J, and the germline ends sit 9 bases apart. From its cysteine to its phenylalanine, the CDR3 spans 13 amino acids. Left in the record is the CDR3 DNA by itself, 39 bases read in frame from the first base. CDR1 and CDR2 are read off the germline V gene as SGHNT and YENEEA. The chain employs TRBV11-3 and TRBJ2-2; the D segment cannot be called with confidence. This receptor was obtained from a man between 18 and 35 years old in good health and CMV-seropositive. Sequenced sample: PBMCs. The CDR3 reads CASLERNTGELFF. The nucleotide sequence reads TGTGCCAGCCTAGAGAGAAACACCGGGGAGCTGTTTTTT.